This record concerns one T cell receptor beta chain sequence. Its antigen is unidentified. A J-beta primer mix and a sample-barcoded 5' primer were used in a second PCR of about 7 to 12 cycles. Every molecule of cDNA carried a tag from a template-switch adaptor with 12 random nucleotides. TCRdb passed the 5' RACE reads through MiXCR, listing each CDR3 protein once. The table lists nearly 800,000 distinct CDR3 sequences, more than 55% of them singletons. These data belong to a study of blood T cells in healthy people across ages. Study results and caveats: Long-lived donors carried more naive CD4+ cells and greater diversity than aged donors. Unsorted PBMC input precluded a conclusive naive versus antigen-experienced comparison. The study found TCR beta diversity correlated strongly with naive T cell percentage.

Per the germline V gene, CDR1 is MNHNS and CDR2 is SASEGT. V lost 4 bases and J 8 bases, leaving 24 bases between the germline ends. The length of the CDR3 is 16 residues. The TCR sequence derives from a man aged 35-49 years in good health. What was sequenced was blood. This chain uses TRBV6-1 with TRBJ2-7; the D gene is possibly TRBD2 (5 bases). This chain's CDR3 is CASSGTPAVASFKQYF. For the CDR3, the DNA is TGTGCCAGCAGTGGGACTCCTGCGGTCGCCTCCTTCAAGCAGTACTTC.